One and the same sample provided the 27 T cell receptor beta chains below, sequenced in a study of T-cell memory formation after mild COVID-19. In TCRdb, the 5' RACE reads were re-called with MiXCR into one record per CDR3 protein. This sample has 300,000 to 350,000 distinct CDR3 sequences; around 15% occur once, and the top ten carry under 25%. The sample comprised PBMCs or a T cell subset sorted from them (not recorded which). The receptors shown here come from a man aged 18 to 29 who had mild COVID-19 (a few samples of this study predate the infection). Cell type and time point are not known.

The rearrangement links TRBV2 to TRBJ2-7; possible D gene TRBD1, 5 bases. The V gene lost 11 bases and the J gene lost 1 base, with 12 bases spanning the gap. Germline-derived CDR1 and CDR2 are SNHLY and FYNNEI. This CDR3 is built from 12 residues. The CDR3, as DNA: TGTGCCGGAAGGTCAGGGTCCTACGAGCAGTACGTC. Residues: CAGRSGSYEQYV.

Here the CDR3 DNA reads TGTGCCAGCAGCTTAGGTGGGCTAGCGGAAGAGACCCAGTACTTC. As protein: CASSLGGLAEETQYF. The rearrangement joins TRBV7-2 to TRBJ2-5; TRBD2 matches 7 bases. V gave up 1 base and J gave up 3 bases; unmatched junction bases: 5. The CDR3 sequence is 15 residues long. Germline CDR1 reads SGHTA; CDR2 reads FQGNSA.

The table lists this clonotype with many counts. V usage is TRBV6-1 and J usage is TRBJ1-1; D perhaps matches TRBD1 (6 bases). This CDR3 has 15 residues. Between the trimmed V and J ends, which lost 6 bases and 7 bases, there was a span of 21 bases. The germline V gene encodes CDR1 MNHNS and CDR2 SASEGT. CDR3 coding DNA: TGTGCCAGCAGCACTCAGATGGGGGGCTGGGGTGAAGCTTTCTTT. Its protein is CASSTQMGGWGEAFF.

The rearrangement uses TRBV5-1 and TRBJ2-3; 10 bases line up with TRBD1. Germline trimming cut 6 bases from V and 9 bases from J; bases unmatched to any gene: 10. Germline loops: CDR1 SGHRS, CDR2 YFSETQ. The CDR3 contains 14 residues. In nucleotides, the CDR3 is TGCGCCAGCACAGGGACAGGGGATAAGGAAACGCAGTATTTT. The encoded protein is CASTGTGDKETQYF. The entire variable domain, with the rest obtained from reference TRBV5-1 and TRBJ2-3, is as follows: KAGVTQTPRYLIKTRGQQVTLSCSPISGHRSVSWYQQTPGQGLQFLFEYFSETQRNKGNFPGRFSGRQFSNSRSEMNVSTLELGDSALYLCASTGTGDKETQYFGPGTRLTVL.

Many counts were recorded for this clonotype. The V and J genes are TRBV20-1 and TRBJ2-3; tentatively, D is TRBD2 (5 bases). Germline V gene sequence: CDR1 DFQATT, CDR2 SNEGSKA (reference sequence). The CDR3 extends over 15 amino acids. The V end lost 0 bases, the J end lost 1 base, and 11 bases lay between the germline ends. CDR3 DNA: TGCAGTGCTAGAGATCTTGGAGGAGGCACAGATACGCAGTATTTT. This codes for CSARDLGGGTDTQYF.

This clonotype came up a few times. The chain has TRBV6-5 and TRBJ1-5, with D tentatively TRBD1 (5 bases). V lost 6 bases and J 1 base, leaving 13 bases between the germline ends. The CDR3 spans 15 residues. Germline loops: CDR1 MNHEY, CDR2 SVGAGI. The CDR3 sequence: CASSSSGRSNQPQHF. CDR3 bases: TGTGCCAGCAGCTCCTCGGGACGGAGCAATCAGCCCCAGCATTTT.

The chain couples TRBV3-1 to TRBJ2-7; D not certain. Germline CDR1 reads LGHDT; CDR2 reads YNNKEL (reference sequence). The CDR3 runs 12 residues. Trimming took 0 bases from V and 4 from J, leaving 4 bases between them. Here the CDR3 reads CASSQDLYEQYF. CDR3 nucleotides: TGTGCCAGCAGCCAAGATCTGTACGAGCAGTACTTC.

This clonotype showed up just a few times. V is TRBV6-4 and J is TRBJ2-7; 8 bases align to TRBD2. The V segment lost 4 bases and the J segment 0 bases; nucleotides outside the gene matches: 2. CDR1 MRHNA and CDR2 SNTAGT come from the germline V gene. The CDR3 is 14 amino acids. CDR3 nucleotides: TGTGCCAGCAGTGTAGCGGGGCGCTCCTACGAGCAGTACGTC. Its translation is CASSVAGRSYEQYV.

This clonotype appeared a few times. This chain joins TRBV2 and TRBJ2-7; D is unresolved. This CDR3 has 12 residues. Trimming removed 4 bases at V and 2 bases at J, with 6 bases between. The V gene's germline CDR1 is SNHLY and CDR2 FYNNEI. CDR3 DNA: TGTGCCAGCAGTGGGCAGGCCTACGAGCAGTACGTC. Its translation is CASSGQAYEQYV.

This clonotype has more than one count but fewer than ten. This chain links TRBV5-1 with TRBJ2-3, with D possibly matching TRBD1 (5 bases). Germline V gives CDR1 SGHRS, CDR2 YFSETQ. Trimming took 9 bases from V and 2 from J, leaving 16 bases between them. CDR3 length: 14 residues. This CDR3 is CATTLGRNTDTQYF. Written as DNA, the CDR3 is TGCGCCACCACCTTGGGGCGGAACACAGATACGCAGTATTTT.

As to this clonotype: The germline gene is not matched at one end of the junction; a read error may be the cause. The rearrangement links TRBV7-7 to TRBJ2-1; D may be TRBD2 (6 bases). In germline, CDR1 is SSHAT, CDR2 FNYEAQ (reference sequence). This CDR3 region has 14 residues. The CDR3 loop is CASSFALGGNEQFF. CDR3 sequence (DNA): TGTGCTAGCAGCTTTGCACTTGGGGGGAATGAGCAGTTCTTC. Looking up the rest from reference TRBV7-7 and TRBJ2-1 gives the full variable domain: GAGVSQSPRYKVTKRGQDVTLRCDPISSHATLYWYQQALGQGPEFLTYFNYEAQPDKSGLPSDRFSAERPEGSISTLTIQRTEQRDSAMYRCASSFALGGNEQFFGPGTRLTVL.

This rearrangement joins TRBV5-1 to TRBJ2-7; D may correspond to TRBD1 or TRBD2 (5 bases each). The germline V gene encodes CDR1 SGHRS and CDR2 YFSETQ. The ends were cut back, 1 base at V and 6 bases at J, with 8 bases in the middle. The CDR3 contains 12 residues. The CDR3 spells CASSLWGFEQYV. The CDR3 coding sequence is TGCGCCAGCAGCTTGTGGGGGTTCGAGCAGTACGTC.

J is TRBJ2-1 and V is TRBV5-1; 14 bases are shared with TRBD2. The CDR3 spans 16 residues. Germline CDR1 and CDR2: SGHRS and YFSETQ. Trimming cost V 4 bases and J 9 bases; bases outside gene matches: 9. CDR3 protein: CASSLMTSGRASEQFF. In nucleotides, the CDR3 is TGCGCCAGCAGCCTCATGACTAGCGGGAGGGCCTCTGAGCAGTTCTTC.

The gene calls are TRBV20-1 and TRBJ2-1; the D call may be TRBD1 or TRBD2 (5 bases each). V lost 3 bases to trimming and J lost 6 bases, with 21 bases between them. Germline values: CDR1 DFQATT, CDR2 SNEGSKA (reference sequence). This CDR3 is built from 16 residues. The CDR3 here is CSARWAGLASINEQFF. The CDR3 bases are TGCAGTGCTAGGTGGGCAGGGCTAGCTTCTATCAATGAGCAGTTCTTC.

This clonotype has a handful of counts. The V call is TRBV12-3 or TRBV12-4, the J call TRBJ2-1; 9 bases agree with TRBD1. CDR3 length equals 16 residues. Unmatched junction bases numbered 8, after V lost 1 base and J lost 7 bases. This CDR3 is CASSLETGGPENEQFF. The DNA for the CDR3 is TGTGCCAGCAGTTTAGAGACAGGGGGTCCAGAGAATGAGCAGTTCTTC.

This clonotype occurred many times. V gene TRBV4-2 combines with J gene TRBJ2-1, with D possibly TRBD2 on 6 matching bases. Per the germline V gene, CDR1 is LGHNA and CDR2 is YNFKEQ. This CDR3 region has 16 residues. Trimming stripped 2 bases from V and 4 bases from J, with 15 bases between. The CDR3 sequence is CASSQRRGRNYNEQFF. For the CDR3, the DNA is TGTGCCAGCAGCCAAAGGCGGGGCCGTAATTACAATGAGCAGTTCTTC.

The rearrangement links TRBV28 to TRBJ1-2, with D maybe TRBD1 (6 bases). In germline, CDR1 is MDHEN, CDR2 SYDVKM. The germline V and J ends were trimmed by 0 bases and 5 bases, with 16 bases remaining between them. The CDR3 extends over 16 amino acids. As DNA, the CDR3 is TGTGCCAGCAGTTTATGGGCCCCCGGTAGGGGGTATGGCTACACCTTC. Translation: CASSLWAPGRGYGYTF.

The V gene is TRBV3-2, the J gene TRBJ2-7; the table assigns TRBD2, which was not confirmed against the DNA. TRBV3-2 is classified as a pseudogene. The CDR3 runs to 17 residues. The CDR3 region has the DNA TGTGCCAGCAGCCGTCCCGGGACTAGCGGGGGGTCCTACGAGCAGTACGTC. It translates to CASSRPGTSGGSYEQYV.

This clonotype appeared a few times. The CDR3 sequence: CASSLRLWNGYTF. The DNA of the CDR3 is TGTGCCAGCAGTTTAAGGCTGTGGAATGGCTACACCTTC. The V and J genes are TRBV12-3 or TRBV12-4 and TRBJ1-2, with D uncertain. V was pared by 2 bases and J by 6 bases, with 10 bases between. The CDR3 loop spans 13 amino acids.

This clonotype was counted only a few times. The chain combines TRBV12-5 with TRBJ1-1; D is perhaps TRBD1 (5 bases). CDR1 and CDR2 from the germline V gene are LGHNT and FRNRAP. V lost 0 bases, J lost 8 bases, and 10 bases lay in between. This CDR3 has 13 amino acids. The CDR3: CASGLVPGMEAFF. The CDR3, as DNA: TGTGCTAGTGGTTTGGTACCAGGGATGGAAGCTTTCTTT.

This clonotype was seen only a few times. V gene TRBV2 combines with J gene TRBJ2-5; 14 nucleotides align to TRBD2. The CDR3 length is 15 residues. Trimming cost V 6 bases and J 4 bases; bases outside gene matches: 4. Germline V lookup: CDR1 SNHLY, CDR2 FYNNEI. The DNA for the CDR3 is TGTGCCAGCAGGACGGGGACTAGCGGGGGAGAGACCCAGTACTTC. This translates into CASRTGTSGGETQYF. The variable domain in full, completed from reference TRBV2 and TRBJ2-5, reads EPEVTQTPSHQVTQMGQEVILRCVPISNHLYFYWYRQILGQKVEFLVSFYNNEISEKSEIFDDQFSVERPDGSNFTLKIRSTKLEDSAMYFCASRTGTSGGETQYFGPGTRLLVL.

This clonotype came up a few times. The chain has TRBV7-2 and TRBJ2-3, with 7 nucleotides matching TRBD2. The ends lost 7 bases at V and 2 bases at J; junction bases unmatched: 6. There are 14 residues in the CDR3. CDR1 and CDR2 (germline): SGHTA, FQGNSA. In DNA, the CDR3 is TGTGCCAGCAACCGTGGGAGGGCCACAGATACGCAGTATTTT. Amino acids: CASNRGRATDTQYF.

The chain recombines TRBV7-2 with TRBJ2-1, with a possible D match to TRBD1 (6 bases). V lost 5 bases and J lost 8, with 22 bases in between. The length of the CDR3 is 16 residues. CDR1 SGHTA and CDR2 FQGNSA come from the germline V gene. DNA of the CDR3: TGTGCCAGCAGCCAACAGGGTACCCGTGTCGGCGATGAGCAGTTCTTC. Amino acids: CASSQQGTRVGDEQFF.

This chain links TRBV7-9 with TRBJ2-1; 9 positions agree with TRBD1. The germline gives CDR1 SEHNR, CDR2 FQNEAQ (reference sequence). The CDR3 is 16 residues long. With 1 base clipped from V and 3 bases from J, the junction kept 4 bases outside the gene matches. The CDR3: CASSLGTGVNYNEQFF. Written as DNA, the CDR3 is TGTGCCAGCAGCTTAGGGACAGGGGTTAACTACAATGAGCAGTTCTTC. The variable domain in full, completed from reference TRBV7-9 and TRBJ2-1, reads DTGVSQNPRHKITKRGQNVTFRCDPISEHNRLYWYRQTLGQGPEFLTYFQNEAQLEKSRLLSDRFSAERPKGSFSTLEIQRTEQGDSAMYLCASSLGTGVNYNEQFFGPGTRLTVL.

This clonotype was counted a few times. The chain couples TRBV18 to TRBJ1-1; tentatively, D is TRBD1 (6 bases). The CDR3 has 14 amino acids. CDR1 is KGHSH, CDR2 LQKENI, per germline. The ends were cut back, 4 bases at V and 4 bases at J, with 13 bases in the middle. CDR3 sequence: CASSLIQGGTEAFF. The CDR3, as DNA: TGTGCCAGCTCACTAATACAGGGAGGCACTGAAGCTTTCTTT.

V and J are TRBV20-1 and TRBJ2-1; 8 positions agree with TRBD2. CDR1 and CDR2 (germline): DFQATT, SNEGSKA (reference sequence). The CDR3 is made up of 13 amino acids. Unmatched junction bases numbered 6, after V lost 2 bases and J lost 9 bases. This chain's CDR3 is CSARSGGDVEQFF. The CDR3 DNA reads TGCAGTGCTAGATCGGGAGGGGACGTTGAGCAGTTCTTC.

This clonotype turned up a few times. V usage is TRBV25-1 and J usage is TRBJ2-5; D uncertain. The V gene's germline CDR1 is MGHDK and CDR2 SYGVNS. The CDR3 sequence is 12 residues long. V lost 3 bases and J lost 4, with 6 bases in between. The CDR3 region has the DNA TGTGCCAGCAGTGAGACGCTAGAGACCCAGTACTTC. Translating gives CASSETLETQYF.